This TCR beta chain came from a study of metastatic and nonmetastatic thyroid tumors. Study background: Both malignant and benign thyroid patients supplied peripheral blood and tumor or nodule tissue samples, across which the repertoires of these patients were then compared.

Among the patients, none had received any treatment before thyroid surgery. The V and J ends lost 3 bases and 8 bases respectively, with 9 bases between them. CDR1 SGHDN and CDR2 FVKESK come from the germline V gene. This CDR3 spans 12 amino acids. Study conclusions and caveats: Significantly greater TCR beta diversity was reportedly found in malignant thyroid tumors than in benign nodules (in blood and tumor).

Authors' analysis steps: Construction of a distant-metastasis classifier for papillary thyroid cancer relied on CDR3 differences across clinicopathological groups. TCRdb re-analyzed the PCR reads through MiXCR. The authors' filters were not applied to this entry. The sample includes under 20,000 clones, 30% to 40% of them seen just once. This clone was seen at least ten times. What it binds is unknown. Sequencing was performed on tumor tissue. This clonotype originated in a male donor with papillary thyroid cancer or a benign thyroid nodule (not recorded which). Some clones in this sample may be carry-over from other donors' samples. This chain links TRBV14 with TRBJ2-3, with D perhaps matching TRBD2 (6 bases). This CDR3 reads CASSQVGGTQYF. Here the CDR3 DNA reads TGTGCCAGCAGCCAGGTGGGGGGTACGCAGTATTTT.